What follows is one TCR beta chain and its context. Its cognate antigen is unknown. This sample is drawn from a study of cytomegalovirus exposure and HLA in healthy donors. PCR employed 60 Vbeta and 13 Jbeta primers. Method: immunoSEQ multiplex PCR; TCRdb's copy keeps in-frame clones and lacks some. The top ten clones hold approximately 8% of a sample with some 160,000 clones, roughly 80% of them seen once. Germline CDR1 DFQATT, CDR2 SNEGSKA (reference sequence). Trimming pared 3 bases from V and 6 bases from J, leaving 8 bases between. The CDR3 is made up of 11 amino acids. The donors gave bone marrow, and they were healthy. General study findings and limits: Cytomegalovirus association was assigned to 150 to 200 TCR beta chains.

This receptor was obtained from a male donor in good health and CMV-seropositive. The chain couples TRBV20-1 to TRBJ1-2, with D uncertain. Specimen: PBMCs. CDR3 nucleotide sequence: TGCAGTGCTAGTCAGGTCCATGGCTACACCTTC. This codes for CSASQVHGYTF.